Sequencing of this T cell receptor beta chain was carried out in a study of blood T cells in healthy people across ages (dated by TCRdb to between 2014 and 2017). Regarding the research as a whole: Template switching captured roughly one uniquely barcoded TCR beta cDNA molecule per two T cells in model experiments. Age-related changes in TCR beta repertoire diversity were measured in the study by deep sequencing normalized with unique cDNA molecular identifiers. To avoid experimental bias, donors of different ages were distributed randomly across sequencing lanes. The study analyzed two additional independent replicas of 1 million unique cDNA reads from the same blood draw for two donors, one aged 18 to 29 and one aged 80 or older. Four age groups were formed from the donors: young (average approximately 15 years), middle-aged (roughly 38), aged (approximately 60) and long-lived (more than 75).

There are 12 amino acids in the CDR3, from cysteine to phenylalanine inclusive. Of all the DNA, just the CDR3 is kept, 36 bases in frame from base 1. From the germline V gene (reference sequence), CDR1 is DFQATT and CDR2 is SNEGSKA. V is cut by 4 bases and J by 4 bases, and the space between the germline ends is 10 bases. Remarks on this clonotype: The clone's antigen remains unknown. Base qualities are not provided; no much larger clone lies one nucleotide away.

Broader findings and caveats from the paper: Because profiling used bulk unsorted PBMCs, naive and antigen-experienced compartments could not be compared conclusively. As age increased, observed TCR beta diversity per million T cells dropped in a roughly linear way, and a significant reduction was already evident by age 40. Estimates of total diversity based on one million sequenced T cells were considered lower bounds and underestimates. Because the CMV infection status of the donors was unknown, age-related changes in expanded clonotypes may potentially have been confounded. There was a strong correlation between observed TCR beta diversity and the percentage of naive T cells measured by flow cytometry. Compared with the aged group, the long-lived group had more naive CD4+ T cells, fewer expanded clones and increased TCR diversity, a pattern suggesting age selection.

Systemically healthy Caucasian individuals from Russia, around 39 in total and aged roughly 6 to 95 years, were included as donors. About 9.8 milliliters of peripheral blood were drawn from each donor into EDTA-treated Vacutainer tubes. Ficoll-Paque density-gradient centrifugation was used to isolate PBMCs, with at least 6.5 million per sample. Total RNA, at least 6 micrograms per sample, was extracted from PBMCs with Trizol reagent. Naive CD45RAhigh/CD27high T cell percentages were measured by flow cytometry on a PBMC aliquot from every donor. The method behind the library was 5' RACE. Sequencing was performed on an Illumina HiSeq 2500. A second PCR of roughly 6 to 12 cycles was performed with a sample-barcoded 5' primer and a J-beta primer mix. A template-switch 5' adaptor carrying 12 random nucleotides introduced a unique molecular identifier onto each TCR beta cDNA molecule. At least 3 million CDR3-containing paired-end reads were obtained from each sample. First-strand cDNA synthesis was performed from all RNA using the Mint cDNA synthesis kit, with priming by a TRBC-specific oligonucleotide. Following uracil-DNA glycosylase treatment, all cDNA underwent a first 18-cycle PCR with the universal primers M1SS and BC2_uni_R. The source study handled its data this way. Normalization of each sample was performed by random selection of 1 million high-quality reads, each carrying a distinct molecular identifier. Reads with shared molecular identifiers were discarded instead of being binned into consensus sequences. MiTCR, set to a Q25 quality threshold and the strictest error-elimination algorithm, was used for CDR3 identification, clonotype clustering and error correction. A nonparametric unseen species model with Euler transformation was used to estimate a lower bound on total TCR beta diversity. Through fastp at Q25 and MiXCR, TCRdb rebuilt clones from the public reads, retaining in-frame beta chains. Each record represents a unique CDR3 protein, reported with the most common genes and DNA among its rows. TCRdb, rather than the study authors, made the V and J calls. This sample holds about 1.4 million distinct CDR3 sequences; roughly 60% were observed only once. More than 6% of the sample comes from the top ten.

Sequencing was carried out using blood. The chain is made from TRBV20-1 and TRBJ1-2, and TRBD1 may be the D gene, going by 5 matching bases. This TCR derives from a man aged 18 to 30 in good health. The CDR3 region: CSATQGSYGYTF. The DNA sequence is as follows: TGCAGTGCTACCCAGGGATCCTATGGCTACACCTTC.